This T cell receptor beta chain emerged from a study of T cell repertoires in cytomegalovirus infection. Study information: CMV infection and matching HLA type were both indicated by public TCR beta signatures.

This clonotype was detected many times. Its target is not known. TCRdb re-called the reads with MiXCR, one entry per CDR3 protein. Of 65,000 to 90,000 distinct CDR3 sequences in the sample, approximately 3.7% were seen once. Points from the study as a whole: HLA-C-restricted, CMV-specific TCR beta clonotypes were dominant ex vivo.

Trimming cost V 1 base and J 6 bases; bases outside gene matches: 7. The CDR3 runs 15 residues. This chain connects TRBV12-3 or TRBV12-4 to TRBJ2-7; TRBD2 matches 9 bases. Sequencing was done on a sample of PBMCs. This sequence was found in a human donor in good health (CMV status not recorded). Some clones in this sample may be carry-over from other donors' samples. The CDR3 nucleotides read TGTGCCAGCAGTTTAGAAGCGGGGGGTCCTACCGAGCAGTACTTC. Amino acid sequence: CASSLEAGGPTEQYF.